What follows describes a single T cell receptor (beta chain). V dropped 7 bases and J dropped 3; count of bases not matched to a gene: 2. CDR3 size: 13 residues. CDR1 is LNHDA and CDR2 is SQIVND in the germline V gene (reference sequence). The sample belongs to a study of blood T cell repertoires in COVID-19. On the study more broadly: Acute-phase and convalescent COVID-19 samples originated in the United States, Italy and Spain.

Authors' processing steps: For nucleated cells, counts were estimated from reference gene primer amplification. The table came from immunoSEQ multiplex PCR; TCRdb's copy has only in-frame clones and leaves some out. The D gene and trimming were derived from the DNA, and the V and J assignments and clone size from that table. The sample holds 45,000 to 50,000 clones, 60% to 80% seen once. Sequencing was performed on peripheral blood. This clonotype was obtained from a human donor with active or convalescent COVID-19. The donor label of this sample is uncertain. The gene calls are TRBV19 and TRBJ2-3; 9 bases fit TRBD1. For the CDR3, the DNA is TGTGCCAGTATAGGACAGGGGACAGATACGCAGTATTTT. Residues: CASIGQGTDTQYF.